These 18 T cell receptor beta chains share one sample of origin, sequenced in a study of early T cells in non-severe SARS-CoV-2 infection. TCRdb independently ran MiXCR on the 5' RACE reads; one entry per CDR3 protein. The profile covers 90,000 to 120,000 distinct CDR3 sequences, with 11% appearing a single time and around 8% taken by the ten largest. Sequencing used whole blood. Receptor source: an adult who was a healthcare worker with PCR-confirmed SARS-CoV-2 infection or an uninfected control (not recorded which).

Many counts were recorded for this clonotype. V is TRBV10-3 and J is TRBJ2-1, with TRBD2 matching over 7 bases. The CDR3 length is 17 residues. Germline V gene lookup returns CDR1 ENHRY and CDR2 SYGVKD. The V and J ends lost 0 bases and 0 bases, in that order; junction bases with no gene match: 5. The CDR3 sequence: CAISESGAGSSYNEQFF. The DNA of the CDR3 is TGTGCCATCAGTGAGTCTGGAGCGGGGAGCTCCTACAATGAGCAGTTCTTC.

This clonotype occurred many times. The chain carries TRBV27 and TRBJ1-1; D may be TRBD1 (6 bases). Per the germline V gene, CDR1 is MNHEY and CDR2 is SMNVEV (reference sequence). V lost 5 bases, J lost 3 bases, and 25 bases lay in between. The CDR3 extends over 18 amino acids. Written as DNA, the CDR3 is TGTGCCAGCAGTCCTCTCAGGGGCGGAGGGAACGAGGACACTGAAGCTTTCTTT. It is translated as CASSPLRGGGNEDTEAFF.

The rearrangement uses TRBV7-9 and TRBJ2-1; unclear D gene. CDR1 is SEHNR and CDR2 is FQNEAQ in the germline V gene (reference sequence). Between the trimmed V and J ends, which lost 1 base and 6 bases, there was a span of 10 bases. The CDR3 spans 14 residues. The CDR3 bases are TGTGCCAGCAGCTTAGAAGGGTACTCCAATGAGCAGTTCTTC. This gives the protein CASSLEGYSNEQFF.

At least ten counts were recorded for this clonotype. The chain recombines TRBV11-2 with TRBJ2-2, with D perhaps given as TRBD1 or TRBD2 (5 bases each). The germline V gene has CDR1 SGHAT and CDR2 FQNNGV. V was trimmed by 3 bases and J by 6 bases, leaving 17 bases between them. This CDR3 spans 16 amino acids. The CDR3 sequence: CASSFLASGTAGELFF. CDR3 DNA sequence: TGTGCCAGCAGCTTTTTAGCGAGTGGGACGGCCGGGGAGCTGTTTTTT.

The chain is built from TRBV29-1 and TRBJ2-6; D is ambiguous. V was clipped by 5 bases and J by 2 bases, with 13 bases between them. This CDR3 has 15 amino acids. The germline gives CDR1 SQVTM, CDR2 ANQGSEA. CDR3 amino acids: CSVQFFATGANVLTF. In nucleotides, the CDR3 is TGCAGCGTTCAGTTTTTCGCGACTGGGGCCAACGTCCTGACTTTC.

This clonotype was counted only a few times. The rearrangement joins TRBV28 to TRBJ1-5; no firm D call. The CDR3 is 13 residues long. Germline values: CDR1 MDHEN, CDR2 SYDVKM. V was cut by 5 bases and J by 8 bases, with 13 bases left in between. CDR3 DNA: TGTGCCAGCAGTCCGGGCCGGGTGGAGCCCCAGCATTTT. It encodes CASSPGRVEPQHF.

The chain uses TRBV4-2 and TRBJ2-1; TRBD2 aligns across 9 bases. Germline loops: CDR1 LGHNA, CDR2 YNFKEQ. This CDR3 spans 16 amino acids. V trimming: 1 base; J trimming: 7 bases; junction bases outside the gene matches: 8. CDR3: CASSQASGRFGNEQFF. The DNA of the CDR3 is TGTGCCAGCAGCCAAGCCAGCGGGAGGTTCGGAAATGAGCAGTTCTTC.

The chain couples TRBV7-2 to TRBJ2-3; no clear D. The V gene lost 3 bases and the J gene lost 1 base, with 11 bases spanning the gap. The CDR3 runs to 15 residues. The V gene's germline CDR1 is SGHTA and CDR2 FQGNSA. CDR3 sequence reads: CASSFGGGGTDTQYF. The CDR3 nucleotides are TGTGCCAGCAGCTTCGGCGGCGGAGGCACAGATACGCAGTATTTT.

The V and J genes are TRBV9 and TRBJ2-5; D perhaps matches TRBD2 (6 bases). This CDR3 region has 14 residues. CDR1 and CDR2 (germline): SGDLS, YYNGEE. V lost 3 bases and J lost 3, with 12 bases in between. CDR3 residues: CASSASEREETQYF. The DNA for the CDR3 is TGTGCCAGCAGCGCATCAGAGCGGGAAGAGACCCAGTACTTC.

This rearrangement joins TRBV25-1 to TRBJ2-7; tentatively, D is TRBD2 (5 bases). Trimming took 4 bases from V and 1 from J, leaving 11 bases between them. Germline CDR1 MGHDK, CDR2 SYGVNS. The CDR3 contains 14 residues. DNA for the CDR3: TGTGCCAGCAGTGGCCCCGGGATTTCCTACGAGCAGTACTTC. Its translation is CASSGPGISYEQYF.

This clonotype showed up many times. The chain recombines TRBV28 with TRBJ2-7, with D perhaps matching TRBD2 (6 bases). Between the trimmed V and J ends, which lost 3 bases and 5 bases, there was a span of 14 bases. The germline gives CDR1 MDHEN, CDR2 SYDVKM. The CDR3 is 14 residues long. The CDR3: CASSFRRRGDEQYF. The CDR3 DNA sequence: TGTGCCAGCAGTTTCAGGAGGAGGGGCGACGAGCAGTACTTC.

At least ten counts were recorded for this clonotype. This chain joins TRBV6-2 or TRBV6-3 and TRBJ2-4; D is possibly TRBD2 (6 bases). The germline V gene encodes CDR1 MNHEY and CDR2 SVGEGT. Trimming stripped 5 bases from V and 0 bases from J, with 14 bases between. The CDR3 contains 16 residues. The CDR3 protein is CASSRTGSLAKNIQYF. In DNA form, the CDR3 reads TGTGCCAGCAGTCGGACCGGGAGCCTAGCCAAAAACATTCAGTACTTC.

This clonotype was recorded at least ten times. The chain is built from TRBV14 and TRBJ2-1; D might be TRBD2 (6 bases). The V and J ends lost 2 bases and 9 bases respectively, with 14 bases between them. CDR3 size: 14 residues. CDR1 and CDR2 (germline): SGHDN, FVKESK. Written as DNA, the CDR3 is TGTGCCAGCAGCCAACGCACGATGGGAGGTGAGCAGTTCTTC. Encoded protein: CASSQRTMGGEQFF.

This clonotype was recorded at least ten times. The chain has TRBV18 and TRBJ2-7; no clear D. CDR1 and CDR2 (germline): KGHSH, LQKENI. This CDR3 has 12 residues. Trimming shortened V by 6 bases and J by 4 bases, and 10 bases separated the two germline ends. The CDR3 DNA is TGTGCCAGCTCTCGTTACGAGTACGAGCAGTACTTC. Protein sequence: CASSRYEYEQYF.

In its sample, this clonotype was seen many times. This chain links TRBV28 with TRBJ1-5, with no clear D. V dropped 3 bases and J dropped 6 bases, with 3 bases sitting between them. CDR1 is MDHEN and CDR2 is SYDVKM in the germline V gene. The length of the CDR3 is 11 residues. The CDR3 DNA reads TGTGCCAGCAGTTTGGGTCAGCCCCAGCATTTT. Protein sequence: CASSLGQPQHF.

This clonotype was counted ten times or more. This chain links TRBV12-3 or TRBV12-4 with TRBJ1-4; D unresolved. The CDR3 contains 11 residues. V shed 8 bases and J shed 7 bases, with 8 bases lying between them. CDR3 loop: CASGVGEKLFF. DNA for the CDR3: TGTGCCAGCGGGGTCGGTGAAAAACTGTTTTTT.

This clonotype has at least ten counts. This chain joins TRBV15 and TRBJ1-1; D remains ambiguous. CDR1 and CDR2 from the germline V gene are LNHNV and YYDKDF (reference sequence). This CDR3 is 13 amino acids long. V lost 0 bases and J 1 base, leaving 3 bases between the germline ends. In DNA, the CDR3 is TGTGCCACCAGCAGAGATACGAACACTGAAGCTTTCTTT. This sequence encodes CATSRDTNTEAFF.

This chain links TRBV12-3 or TRBV12-4 with TRBJ2-2; TRBD2 aligns across 10 bases. J lost 6 bases, V lost 1 base, and 2 bases had no gene match. The CDR3 has 15 amino acids. CDR3: CASSLEREGPGELFF. The CDR3 DNA sequence: TGTGCCAGCAGTTTAGAGCGGGAGGGCCCCGGGGAGCTGTTTTTT.